Listed below are T cell receptor beta chains from one sample, sequenced in a study of beta chain features in type 1 diabetes. Generated by immunoSEQ multiplex PCR, the TCRdb table keeps only in-frame clones and is missing some. The sample shows roughly 170,000 clones, 13% of them seen only once. The sample consisted of central memory CD4+ T cells from blood. These receptors all come from a woman younger than 30 in good health. Each CDR3 is given with its conserved first and last residue. The order of the fields is J gene, CDR3 length, V gene, D gene, clone size, CDR3 DNA, CDR3 protein. A D gene is named only where the DNA matches it firmly. Size values are once, few and many counts, or a class for expanded clones, and some rows have none.

>TRBJ2-1|17|TRBV4-1|TRBD1|NA
TGCGCCAGCAGCTTAGCTCCCCCCGGGACAGTAGACAATGAGCAGTTCTTC
CASSLAPPGTVDNEQFF
>TRBJ2-7|14|TRBV5-1|NA|few
TGCGCCAGCAGCTTCGGGGATTACTACTACGAGCAGTACTTC
CASSFGDYYYEQYF
>TRBJ2-1|15|TRBV7-2|NA|many
TGTGCCAGCAGCTACGGAACAGGGCGGGTAAATGAGCAGTTCTTC
CASSYGTGRVNEQFF
>TRBJ2-7|14|TRBV9|TRBD2|NA
TGTGCCAGCAGCGGGACCACTAGCGGCTACGAGCAGTACTTC
CASSGTTSGYEQYF
>TRBJ2-7|14|TRBV5-1|NA|NA
TGCGCCAGCGGCTTGTCTGGGGCTGGGTACGAGCAGTACTTC
CASGLSGAGYEQYF
>TRBJ2-1|18|TRBV29-1|TRBD2|few
TGCAGCGTTGCTCTATTGAGCGGGAGGGCCCCCTCCTACAATGAGCAGTTCTTC
CSVALLSGRAPSYNEQFF
>TRBJ1-4|15|TRBV28|NA|few
TGTGCCAGCAGGGCCCCCGGGAGGGGTAATGAAAAACTGTTTTTT
CASRAPGRGNEKLFF
>TRBJ2-1|19|TRBV7-2|TRBD2|few
TGTGCCAGCACCCCGGGTGGTAGCGGGAGGCGCAGCTCCTACAATGAGCAGTTCTTC
CASTPGGSGRRSSYNEQFF
>TRBJ1-4|14|TRBV5-1|NA|few
TGCGCCAGCAGCTTGCCAAGGGAGTGGGAAAAACTGTTTTTT
CASSLPREWEKLFF
>TRBJ1-1|17|TRBV14|TRBD1|few
TGTGCCAGCAGCCACCCCGGTGTAGGGGGCAGGAACACTGAAGCTTTCTTT
CASSHPGVGGRNTEAFF
>TRBJ2-1|13|TRBV7-2|NA|many
TGTGCCAGCAGCGTTAGCGGACACAATGAGCAGTTCTTC
CASSVSGHNEQFF
>TRBJ2-3|13|TRBV7-2|TRBD2|many
TGTGCCAGCAGCTTAGGACTAGCGGATACGCAGTATTTT
CASSLGLADTQYF
>TRBJ1-1|14|TRBV29-1|TRBD1|NA
TGCAGCGTCCTGACCCAGGGGGCTAACACTGAAGCTTTCTTT
CSVLTQGANTEAFF
>TRBJ1-2|15|TRBV28|NA|NA
TGTGCCAGCAGCGTCCACGGACAGTCTTCCTATGGCTACACCTTC
CASSVHGQSSYGYTF
>TRBJ1-1|13|TRBV30|NA|NA
TGTGCCTGGAGTGTAAACTTGAACACTGAAGCTTTCTTT
CAWSVNLNTEAFF
>TRBJ1-1|15|TRBV28|TRBD1|NA
TGTGCCAGCAGTTCACTTCGACAGGGGAGCACTGAAGCTTTCTTT
CASSSLRQGSTEAFF
>TRBJ2-1|18|TRBV28|TRBD2|few
TGTGCCAGCAGTTCCATGCCGGGCGGGAGTAGCTCCTACAATGAGCAGTTCTTC
CASSSMPGGSSSYNEQFF
>TRBJ2-5|11|TRBV7-6|NA|NA
TGTGCCAGCAGAGCGGAAGAGACCCAGTACTTC
CASRAEETQYF
>TRBJ2-5|14|TRBV10-3|TRBD1|NA
TGTGCCATCAGGGGGACAGGGGGCCAAGAGACCCAGTACTTC
CAIRGTGGQETQYF
>TRBJ1-1|13|TRBV25-1|NA|NA
TGTGCCAGCAGGCACACAGAGTACACTGAAGCTTTCTTT
CASRHTEYTEAFF
>TRBJ1-2|16|TRBV27|NA|few
TGTGCCAGCAGTCCTACTTCCAGGGCATTGGTCGATGGCTACACCTTC
CASSPTSRALVDGYTF
>TRBJ2-1|15|TRBV5-1|TRBD1|NA
TGCGCCAGCAGCTTGACCGACAGGGGGCGTAATGAGCAGTTCTTC
CASSLTDRGRNEQFF
>TRBJ2-7|12|TRBV18|NA|NA
TGTGCCAGCTCACCAGACAGCTACGAGCAGTACTTC
CASSPDSYEQYF
>TRBJ1-1|15|TRBV6-5|NA|few
TGTGCCAGCACCCAGCAAGCGATAAGAAGCACTGAAGCTTTCTTT
CASTQQAIRSTEAFF
>TRBJ1-2|11|TRBV29-1|NA|NA
TGCAGCGTTCAGACCGGAGTTGACTACACCTTC
CSVQTGVDYTF
>TRBJ2-7|14|TRBV6-5|NA|few
TGTGCCAGCAACATACGTCGGGACACCTACGAGCAGTACTTC
CASNIRRDTYEQYF
>TRBJ2-3|16|TRBV7-3|TRBD2|NA
TGTGCCAGCAGCCCGGGACTAGCATTAGGCACAGATACGCAGTATTTT
CASSPGLALGTDTQYF
>TRBJ2-2|15|TRBV7-2|TRBD2|NA
TGTGCCAGCAGCATGCCCGGGGGGGCCACCGGGGAGCTGTTTTTT
CASSMPGGATGELFF
>TRBJ2-1|16|TRBV29-1|TRBD2|NA
TGCAGCGTTGATATTGGACTAGCGGGAGGCTACAATGAGCAGTTCTTC
CSVDIGLAGGYNEQFF
>TRBJ1-4|13|TRBV6-1|NA|NA
TGTGCCAGCAGTCGGGAAGGGAATGAAAAACTGTTTTTT
CASSREGNEKLFF
>TRBJ2-7|14|TRBV11-2|TRBD2|NA
TGTGCCAGCAGCCCCCGACTAGCTACCCACGAGCAGTACTTC
CASSPRLATHEQYF
>TRBJ2-3|16|TRBV9|TRBD2|NA
TGTGCCAGCAGCGTATCCGGGACTAGCGGGAGAGATACGCAGTATTTT
CASSVSGTSGRDTQYF
>TRBJ1-2|12|TRBV30|TRBD1|few
TGTGCCTGTGAACCGGGACAGGGAATCTACACCTTC
CACEPGQGIYTF
>TRBJ1-2|15|TRBV30|TRBD1|NA
TGTGCCTGGAGTCCCCCGGGACAGGCCCGCTATGGCTACACCTTC
CAWSPPGQARYGYTF
>TRBJ2-1|16|TRBV11-2|NA|NA
TGTGCCAGCAGCTTATTCCGGACAGCTTCCTACAATGAGCAGTTCTTC
CASSLFRTASYNEQFF